The 27 T cell receptor beta chains given below trace back to one sample, sequenced in a study of blood T cell repertoires in COVID-19. The table came from immunoSEQ multiplex PCR; TCRdb's copy has only in-frame clones and leaves some out. The data contain around 140,000 clones, under 90% of them singletons. The sample consisted of peripheral blood. The receptor source for this set is a human donor in a cohort sampled during active COVID-19.

The chain employs TRBV5-1 and TRBJ1-5, with 8 bases lining up with TRBD1. This CDR3 is 15 amino acids long. V gave up 5 bases and J gave up 2 bases; unmatched junction bases: 6. Germline assignment: CDR1 SGHRS and CDR2 YFSETQ. DNA of the CDR3: TGCGCCAGCAGTCCCACAGGGGGGGGCAATCAGCCCCAGCATTTT. Amino acid sequence: CASSPTGGGNQPQHF.

In its sample, this clone was seen once. The chain has TRBV28 and TRBJ1-2; maybe TRBD1 (5 bases). V was shortened by 4 bases and J by 2 bases, with 20 bases between the two germline ends. The length of the CDR3 is 17 residues. In germline, CDR1 is MDHEN, CDR2 SYDVKM. Here the CDR3 reads CASSSPPDSRINYGYTF. DNA for the CDR3: TGTGCCAGCAGTTCCCCCCCCGACAGCAGAATAAACTATGGCTACACCTTC.

The gene calls are TRBV9 and TRBJ2-7, with TRBD1 matching over 9 bases. Per the germline V gene, CDR1 is SGDLS and CDR2 is YYNGEE. The CDR3 extends over 17 amino acids. After removal of 4 bases from V and 6 bases from J, the junction contained 17 bases not matched to a gene. CDR3 in DNA: TGTGCCAGCAGCCAACAGGGGGCCGGGGTCTTCCTTAGCGAGCAGTACTTC. This codes for CASSQQGAGVFLSEQYF.

This chain links TRBV7-9 with TRBJ2-3; TRBD2 matches at 10 bases. The CDR3 extends over 13 amino acids. V shed 11 bases and J 1 base; nucleotides not matched to a gene: 3. CDR1 SEHNR and CDR2 FQNEAQ come from the germline V gene (reference sequence). For the CDR3, the DNA is TGTGCCCAGACTAGCGGGCGCACAGATACGCAGTATTTT. Translation: CAQTSGRTDTQYF.

V is TRBV27 and J is TRBJ1-2, with 12 nucleotides matching TRBD1. The CDR3 has 14 amino acids. With V trimmed by 3 bases and J by 7 bases, 3 bases remained unmatched. Germline V gene lookup returns CDR1 MNHEY and CDR2 SMNVEV (reference sequence). The CDR3 nucleotides are TGTGCCAGCAGTTTCCGGGACAGGGGGCTTGGCTACACCTTC. It translates to CASSFRDRGLGYTF.

A word on this clone: The sample holds other DNA sequences that translate to the same CDR3. The chain links TRBV7-9 to TRBJ2-7, with 9 bases fitting TRBD1. This CDR3 is 14 amino acids long. J was trimmed by 6 bases and V by 6 bases; bases with no gene match: 9. Germline CDR1 and CDR2: SEHNR and FQNEAQ (reference sequence). The CDR3 here is CASSSPGQGSEQYF. The CDR3 coding sequence is TGTGCCAGCAGTTCTCCGGGACAGGGTAGCGAGCAGTACTTC.

This chain connects TRBV19 to TRBJ1-5; TRBD1 agrees at 9 bases. This CDR3 is built from 15 residues. Germline V CDR1 and CDR2: LNHDA, SQIVND (reference sequence). The trim removed 6 bases at V and 4 bases at J, leaving 7 bases unmatched. CDR3 nucleotides: TGTGCCAGTAGACCCAGGGACAGGGAGAATCAGCCCCAGCATTTT. The encoded protein is CASRPRDRENQPQHF. The whole variable domain, filled in from reference TRBV19 and TRBJ1-5, reads DGGITQSPKYLFRKEGQNVTLSCEQNLNHDAMYWYRQDPGQGLRLIYYSQIVNDFQKGDIAEGYSVSREKKESFPLTVTSAQKNPTAFYLCASRPRDRENQPQHFGDGTRLSIL.

This clone was recorded many times. This chain joins TRBV27 and TRBJ2-7; 7 nucleotides match TRBD2. Germline trimming cut 7 bases from V and 6 bases from J; bases unmatched to any gene: 3. The germline V gene has CDR1 MNHEY and CDR2 SMNVEV (reference sequence). This CDR3 is built from 11 residues. As DNA, the CDR3 is TGTGCCAGCACCCGGGGGGTCGAGCAGTACTTC. Protein product: CASTRGVEQYF.

This clone was picked up many times. The chain recombines TRBV5-4 with TRBJ2-7; D possibly corresponds to TRBD1 (5 bases). The V gene's germline CDR1 is SGHNT and CDR2 YYREEE (reference sequence). This CDR3 spans 14 amino acids. V was shortened by 0 bases and J by 6 bases, with 13 bases between the two germline ends. The CDR3 sequence is CASSLARVAGEQYF. DNA for the CDR3: TGTGCCAGCAGCTTGGCCAGGGTAGCTGGCGAGCAGTACTTC.

The rearrangement joins TRBV27 to TRBJ2-6; no definite D call. The ends were cut back, 3 bases at V and 0 bases at J, with 6 bases in the middle. Germline CDR1 reads MNHEY; CDR2 reads SMNVEV (reference sequence). The length of the CDR3 is 15 residues. In DNA form, the CDR3 reads TGTGCCAGCAGTTTTGACTCCTCTGGGGCCAACGTCCTGACTTTC. The encoded protein is CASSFDSSGANVLTF.

The chain has TRBV5-6 and TRBJ2-1; 11 bases are shared with TRBD2. Germline values: CDR1 SGHDT, CDR2 YYEEEE. The CDR3 loop spans 16 amino acids. Losses at the gene ends were 5 bases for V and 5 bases for J; bases not matched to a gene: 9. The CDR3, as DNA: TGTGCCAGCAGTTTAGCGGGAGGGCCCTCAGACAATGAGCAGTTCTTC. It encodes CASSLAGGPSDNEQFF.

This chain connects TRBV7-3 to TRBJ2-5; D might be TRBD2 (5 bases). The CDR3 runs to 16 residues. Germline V gene sequence: CDR1 SGHTA, CDR2 FQGTGA. Trimming pared 2 bases from V and 2 bases from J, leaving 15 bases between. CDR3 DNA sequence: TGTGCCAGCAGCTTATTGGGCTATAGAGGGCAAGAGACCCAGTACTTC. It specifies CASSLLGYRGQETQYF.

CDR3 protein: CARTHPGQELYEQYF. The CDR3 DNA reads TGTGCCAGGACCCACCCGGGACAGGAGCTCTACGAGCAGTACTTC. This rearrangement joins TRBV7-3 to TRBJ2-7; 8 nucleotides line up with TRBD1. Germline V gives CDR1 SGHTA, CDR2 FQGTGA. Trimming cost V 9 bases and J 3 bases; bases outside gene matches: 13. The CDR3 consists of 15 residues.

The chain has TRBV4-1 and TRBJ1-2, with D tentatively TRBD1 (5 bases). The CDR3 sequence is 13 residues long. Germline assignment: CDR1 MGHRA and CDR2 YSYEKL. V was cut by 5 bases and J by 4 bases, with 11 bases left in between. As DNA, the CDR3 is TGCGCCAGCAGCAGACCCGGGGGCTATGGCTACACCTTC. It is translated as CASSRPGGYGYTF.

The rearrangement links TRBV9 to TRBJ2-5, with 7 nucleotides matching TRBD1. V was clipped by 3 bases and J by 1 base; unmatched bases: 6. Germline loops: CDR1 SGDLS, CDR2 YYNGEE. The CDR3 is 15 amino acids. This CDR3 reads CASSGRQGIQETQYF. The CDR3 DNA follows: TGTGCCAGCAGCGGCCGACAGGGTATCCAAGAGACCCAGTACTTC.

V gene TRBV9 combines with J gene TRBJ2-7; 8 bases fit TRBD1. The V and J ends lost 6 bases and 2 bases, in that order; junction bases with no gene match: 7. Germline CDR1 and CDR2: SGDLS and YYNGEE. This CDR3 has 14 amino acids. The CDR3 DNA reads TGTGCCAGCAACCCCACAGGGGGTACCTACGAGCAGTACTTC. Protein sequence: CASNPTGGTYEQYF.

This clone was detected once. The chain has TRBV27 and TRBJ1-1; D not resolved. Germline loops: CDR1 MNHEY, CDR2 SMNVEV (reference sequence). V shed 6 bases and J shed 2 bases, with 13 bases lying between them. The CDR3 length is 14 residues. The CDR3 coding sequence is TGTGCCAGCAGACCCGAAAACAGAAACACTGAAGCTTTCTTT. Encoded protein: CASRPENRNTEAFF.

V gene TRBV2 combines with J gene TRBJ2-7, with 8 positions matching TRBD2. This CDR3 region has 16 residues. The trim removed 3 bases at V and 1 base at J, leaving 8 bases unmatched. Germline-derived CDR1 and CDR2 are SNHLY and FYNNEI. CDR3 in amino acids: CASSDRTSSFSYEQYF. Here the CDR3 DNA reads TGTGCCAGCAGTGACCGGACTAGCAGTTTTTCCTACGAGCAGTACTTC.

The V and J genes are TRBV20-1 and TRBJ1-2; D remains unclear. V was clipped by 3 bases and J by 6 bases, with 14 bases between them. The germline CDR1 and CDR2 sequences are DFQATT and SNEGSKA (reference sequence). This CDR3 comprises 13 residues. The CDR3 region is CSASINRDNGYTF. CDR3 nucleotides: TGCAGTGCTAGTATCAACCGAGATAATGGCTACACCTTC.

The chain joins TRBV6-5 to TRBJ1-2; 9 bases fit TRBD1. The germline V gene has CDR1 MNHEY and CDR2 SVGAGI. The CDR3 totals 14 residues. The V and J ends lost 5 bases and 7 bases, in that order; junction bases with no gene match: 8. CDR3: CASSLLTGGRGYTF. CDR3 DNA sequence: TGTGCCAGCAGTCTACTCACAGGGGGCCGTGGCTACACCTTC.

The V call is TRBV6-2 or TRBV6-3, the J call TRBJ2-7, with D maybe TRBD1 (5 bases). The V and J ends lost 1 base and 7 bases respectively, with 14 bases between them. Germline assignment: CDR1 MNHEY and CDR2 SVGEGT. There are 14 residues in the CDR3. CDR3 bases: TGTGCCAGCAGTTACTTGGCAGGGAAGTGGGAGCAGTACTTC. This codes for CASSYLAGKWEQYF.

This clone was recorded a few times. The chain joins TRBV7-9 to TRBJ1-1, with 8 bases aligning to TRBD1. Looked up from germline, CDR1 is SEHNR and CDR2 is FQNEAQ (reference sequence). The CDR3 length is 15 residues. Trimming at V came to 5 bases and at J to 0 bases, leaving 5 bases not matched to a gene. DNA for the CDR3: TGTGCCAGCAGCCCGCGGACAGGGATGAACACTGAAGCTTTCTTT. Translated: CASSPRTGMNTEAFF.

CDR3 residues: CASSLVAGGGYEQYF. In DNA, the CDR3 is TGTGCCAGCAGCTTAGTCGCGGGAGGCGGGTACGAGCAGTACTTC. The V gene is TRBV7-6, the J gene TRBJ2-7; 8 bases match TRBD2. J was trimmed by 4 bases and V by 1 base; bases with no gene match: 6. The CDR3 is 15 residues long. CDR1 is SGHVS and CDR2 is FNYEAQ in the germline V gene.

V is TRBV6-5 and J is TRBJ2-7; 10 nucleotides agree with TRBD1. Germline CDR1 reads MNHEY; CDR2 reads SVGAGI. CDR3 length: 15 amino acids. J gave up 3 bases and V 5 bases, and 7 bases lay outside the gene matches. CDR3 in DNA: TGTGCCAGCAGTACTTCCGGGACAGGGGTCTACGAGCAGTACTTC. It encodes CASSTSGTGVYEQYF.

The CDR3 DNA sequence: TGTGCCAGCAGTTACCACTTAGAGCAGTACTTC. Translated: CASSYHLEQYF. The chain recombines TRBV28 with TRBJ2-7; D not certain. V was cut by 4 bases and J by 7 bases, with 8 bases left in between. CDR1 and CDR2 (germline): MDHEN, SYDVKM. The CDR3 has 11 amino acids.

The genes are TRBV29-1 and TRBJ2-7, with 9 bases aligning to TRBD1. Per germline, CDR1 SQVTM and CDR2 ANQGSEA. The V gene end was trimmed by 6 bases and the J gene end by 4 bases; junction bases not matched to a gene: 7. This CDR3 has 13 residues. DNA for the CDR3: TGCAGCGTCCGGGACAGGGATGTGTACGAGCAGTACTTC. Its translation is CSVRDRDVYEQYF.

The genes are TRBV27 and TRBJ2-7; weak D call: TRBD2 (5 bases). The CDR3 extends over 17 amino acids. Germline CDR1 MNHEY, CDR2 SMNVEV (reference sequence). Trimming removed 6 bases from V and 4 bases from J, with 25 bases in between. The CDR3 is CASRGAWGTDKAYEQYF. The CDR3 DNA follows: TGTGCCAGCAGGGGAGCCTGGGGAACTGACAAGGCGTACGAGCAGTACTTC.